The 10 T cell receptor beta chains below come from one sample, sequenced in a study of Ad26.COV2.S vaccination and SARS-CoV-2 variants. Treatment of the sample: roughly 19 received Ad26.COV2.S at low or high dose, single or two shots; 5 received placebo; per-sample allocation not given. Sampling took place 63 days after the first vaccine or placebo injection. The repertoire was sequenced with immunoSEQ multiplex PCR; TCRdb's copy has only in-frame clones and lacks some. The sample contains around 300,000 clones, 85% to 90% of which appear only once. Sequencing used peripheral blood, obtained in a trial of Ad26.COV2.S vaccine versus placebo. The receptors derive from a person between 18 and 65 years old who received the Ad26.COV2.S COVID-19 vaccine or a placebo.

V and J are TRBV4-3 and TRBJ2-7; 10 positions match TRBD1. This CDR3 spans 17 amino acids. The ends lost 1 base at V and 2 bases at J; junction bases unmatched: 8. In germline, CDR1 is LGHNA, CDR2 YSLEER. For the CDR3, the DNA is TGCGCCAGCAGCCAAGCCACTGGACAGGGGGACACCTACGAGCAGTACTTC. This encodes CASSQATGQGDTYEQYF.

The gene calls are TRBV5-6 and TRBJ2-3; TRBD2 is a possible D gene (6 bases). The CDR3 has 16 residues. Trimming cost V 0 bases and J 2 bases, with 13 bases left between them. In germline, CDR1 is SGHDT, CDR2 YYEEEE. The chain's CDR3 is CASSLAGSGYTDTQYF. The CDR3 DNA is TGTGCCAGCAGCTTGGCGGGTAGCGGATACACAGATACGCAGTATTTT.

As for this clone: Other DNA sequences in the same sample also yield this CDR3. The chain couples TRBV5-1 to TRBJ1-2, with D possibly TRBD1 on 6 matching bases. The CDR3 is 14 amino acids. V was cut by 0 bases and J by 0 bases, with 6 bases left in between. CDR1 is SGHRS and CDR2 is YFSETQ in the germline V gene. CDR3 DNA sequence: TGCGCCAGCAGCTTGGGGACAGCTAACTATGGCTACACCTTC. This codes for CASSLGTANYGYTF.

The gene calls are TRBV18 and TRBJ2-7; 7 positions agree with TRBD1. CDR1 is KGHSH, CDR2 LQKENI, per germline. The CDR3 extends over 14 amino acids. V shed 6 bases and J 6 bases; nucleotides not matched to a gene: 11. CDR3 coding DNA: TGTGCCAGCTCGCCGACAGGGTCCGGGGCCGAGCAGTACTTC. Encoded protein: CASSPTGSGAEQYF. The full variable domain, completed using reference TRBV18 and TRBJ2-7, is NAGVMQNPRHLVRRRGQEARLRCSPMKGHSHVYWYRQLPEEGLKFMVYLQKENIIDESGMPKERFSAEFPKEGPSILRIQQVVRGDSAAYFCASSPTGSGAEQYFGPGTRLTVT.

This rearrangement joins TRBV10-3 to TRBJ2-7; maybe TRBD2 (6 bases). With 6 bases removed from V and 2 bases from J, the gap between germline ends came to 8 bases. The CDR3 has 12 residues. Germline V CDR1 and CDR2: ENHRY, SYGVKD. The CDR3 sequence: CAISAGTYEQYF. CDR3 DNA sequence: TGTGCCATCAGCGCGGGGACCTACGAGCAGTACTTC.

The V gene is TRBV3-1 (or the pseudogene TRBV3-2), the J gene TRBJ2-1; D is perhaps TRBD1 (6 bases). Germline lookup yields CDR1 LGHDT and CDR2 YNNKEL (reference sequence). Between the trimmed V and J ends, which lost 5 bases and 4 bases, there was a span of 15 bases. The CDR3 loop spans 15 amino acids. The CDR3 DNA is TGTGCCAGCAGCGCCACAGGGTACCTATACAATGAGCAGTTCTTC. It translates to CASSATGYLYNEQFF.

The chain employs TRBV11-2 and TRBJ2-3, with D hard to call. Germline loops: CDR1 SGHAT, CDR2 FQNNGV. This CDR3 comprises 12 residues. V was shortened by 2 bases and J by 4 bases, with 4 bases between the two germline ends. The DNA for the CDR3 is TGTGCCAGCAGCTTACAGTCAGATACGCAGTATTTT. It yields the protein CASSLQSDTQYF.

This clone turned up a few times. The gene calls are TRBV4-1 and TRBJ2-2; 10 bases align to TRBD2. Germline lookup yields CDR1 MGHRA and CDR2 YSYEKL. CDR3 length: 16 residues. With V trimmed by 3 bases and J by 5 bases, 6 bases remained unmatched. Here the CDR3 reads CASSQVAGGVTGELFF. DNA of the CDR3: TGCGCCAGCAGCCAGGTAGCGGGGGGTGTGACCGGGGAGCTGTTTTTT.

This clone was counted only a few times. The chain links TRBV25-1 to TRBJ2-2, with D uncertain. Trimming shortened V by 3 bases and J by 0 bases, and 5 bases separated the two germline ends. The CDR3 is made up of 14 amino acids. The germline V gene has CDR1 MGHDK and CDR2 SYGVNS. The CDR3 DNA is TGTGCCAGCAGTGATGGGGCGAACACCGGGGAGCTGTTTTTT. The encoded protein is CASSDGANTGELFF.

The chain employs TRBV29-1 and TRBJ2-3; 13 nucleotides align to TRBD2. Losses at the gene ends were 1 base for V and 2 bases for J; bases not matched to a gene: 3. CDR3 length: 16 amino acids. CDR1 and CDR2 (germline): SQVTM, ANQGSEA. Here the CDR3 DNA reads TGCAGCGTTGAAGGAGGACTAGCGGGGGACACAGATACGCAGTATTTT. It translates to CSVEGGLAGDTDTQYF.